The text below deals with one T cell receptor beta chain. Only in-frame clones appear in the TCRdb table, and some are missing; sequencing was by immunoSEQ multiplex PCR. The sample holds 150,000 to 200,000 clones, more than 90% seen once. This record comes from a study of control samples from healthy donors and cancer patients. In germline, CDR1 is LGHDT, CDR2 YNNKEL (reference sequence). V lost 6 bases, J lost 5 bases, and 7 bases stayed unmatched. The CDR3 runs 15 residues. Sequencing input: blood. This receptor was taken from a woman aged 40 to 50 in good health. The chain has TRBV3-1 (or the pseudogene TRBV3-2) and TRBJ1-4; 9 bases fit TRBD1. CDR3 DNA: TGTGCCAGCAGGTTCGGGACAGGGTCCAATGAAAAACTGTTTTTT. Its protein is CASRFGTGSNEKLFF.